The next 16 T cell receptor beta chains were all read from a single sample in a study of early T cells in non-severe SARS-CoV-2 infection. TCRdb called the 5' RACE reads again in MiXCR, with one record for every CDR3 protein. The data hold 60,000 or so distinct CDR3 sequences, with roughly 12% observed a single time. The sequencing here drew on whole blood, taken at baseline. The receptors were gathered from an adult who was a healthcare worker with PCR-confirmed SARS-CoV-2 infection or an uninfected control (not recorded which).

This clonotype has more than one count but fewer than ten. The CDR3 sequence is CASTEANYGYTF. The CDR3 DNA reads as TGTGCCAGTACCGAGGCAAACTATGGCTACACCTTC. This rearrangement joins TRBV7-9 to TRBJ1-2; no clear D. Trimming removed 9 bases at V and 2 bases at J, with 10 bases between. The V gene's germline CDR1 is SEHNR and CDR2 FQNEAQ (reference sequence). The length of the CDR3 is 12 residues.

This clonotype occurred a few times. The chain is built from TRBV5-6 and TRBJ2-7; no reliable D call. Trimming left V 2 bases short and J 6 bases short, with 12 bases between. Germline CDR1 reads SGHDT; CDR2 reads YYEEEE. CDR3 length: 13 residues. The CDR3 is CASSFAPSGEQYF. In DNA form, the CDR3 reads TGTGCCAGCAGCTTTGCCCCGTCCGGCGAGCAGTACTTC.

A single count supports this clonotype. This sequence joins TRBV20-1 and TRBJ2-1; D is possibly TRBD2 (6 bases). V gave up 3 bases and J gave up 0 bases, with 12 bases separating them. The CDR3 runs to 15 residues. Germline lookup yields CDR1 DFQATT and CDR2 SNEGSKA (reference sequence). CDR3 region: CSARSGLSSYNEQFF. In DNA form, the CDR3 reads TGCAGTGCTAGGAGCGGGCTGAGCTCCTACAATGAGCAGTTCTTC.

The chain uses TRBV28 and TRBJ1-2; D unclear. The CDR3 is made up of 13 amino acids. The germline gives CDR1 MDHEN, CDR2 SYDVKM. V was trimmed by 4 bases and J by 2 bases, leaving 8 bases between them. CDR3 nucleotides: TGTGCCAGCAGTTCGGACGTAAACTATGGCTACACCTTC. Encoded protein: CASSSDVNYGYTF.

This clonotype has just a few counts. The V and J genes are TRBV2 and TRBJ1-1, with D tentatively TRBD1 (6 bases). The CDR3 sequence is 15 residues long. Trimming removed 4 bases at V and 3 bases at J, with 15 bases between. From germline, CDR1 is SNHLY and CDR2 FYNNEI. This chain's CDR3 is CASSAYRVEDTEAFF. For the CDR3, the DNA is TGTGCCAGCAGTGCCTACAGGGTAGAAGACACTGAAGCTTTCTTT.

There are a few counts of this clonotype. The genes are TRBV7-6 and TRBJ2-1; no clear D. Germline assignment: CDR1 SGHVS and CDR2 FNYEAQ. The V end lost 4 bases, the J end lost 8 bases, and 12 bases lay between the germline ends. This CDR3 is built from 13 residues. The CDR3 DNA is TGTGCCAGCAGCTCAAATAGACAAGATGAGCAGTTCTTC. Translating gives CASSSNRQDEQFF.

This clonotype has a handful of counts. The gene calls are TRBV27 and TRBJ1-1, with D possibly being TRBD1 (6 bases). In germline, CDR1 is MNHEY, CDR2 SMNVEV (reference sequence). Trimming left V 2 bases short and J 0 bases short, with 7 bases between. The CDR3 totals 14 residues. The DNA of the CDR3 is TGTGCCAGCAGTTTAAGGGGGTTGAACACTGAAGCTTTCTTT. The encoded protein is CASSLRGLNTEAFF.

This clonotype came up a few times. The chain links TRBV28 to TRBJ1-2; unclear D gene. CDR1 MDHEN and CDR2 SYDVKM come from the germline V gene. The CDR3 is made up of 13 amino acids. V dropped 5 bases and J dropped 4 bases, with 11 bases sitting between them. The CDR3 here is CASSLSGLYGYTF. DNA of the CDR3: TGTGCCAGCAGTCTCTCTGGACTCTATGGCTACACCTTC.

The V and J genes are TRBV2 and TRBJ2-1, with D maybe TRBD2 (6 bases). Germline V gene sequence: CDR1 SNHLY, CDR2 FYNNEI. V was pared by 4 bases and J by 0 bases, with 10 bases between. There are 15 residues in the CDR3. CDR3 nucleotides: TGTGCCAGCAGTGGACGGGGGAGCTCCTACAATGAGCAGTTCTTC. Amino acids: CASSGRGSSYNEQFF.

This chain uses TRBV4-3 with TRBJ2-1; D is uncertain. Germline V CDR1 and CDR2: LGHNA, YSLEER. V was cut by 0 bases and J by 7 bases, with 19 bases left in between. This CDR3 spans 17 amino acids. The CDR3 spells CASSQDLGFRVGNEQFF. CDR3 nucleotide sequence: TGCGCCAGCAGCCAAGATCTTGGGTTCCGCGTTGGAAATGAGCAGTTCTTC.

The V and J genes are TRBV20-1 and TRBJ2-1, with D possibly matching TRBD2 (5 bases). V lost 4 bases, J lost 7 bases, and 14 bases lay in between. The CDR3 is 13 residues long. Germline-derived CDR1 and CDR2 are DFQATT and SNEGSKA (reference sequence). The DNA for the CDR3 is TGCAGTGCTAACCGGGGTCCTCGAAATGAGCAGTTCTTC. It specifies CSANRGPRNEQFF.

CDR3 coding DNA: TGTGCCAGCAGCTGGGAACTAGCGGCCCACAATGAGCAGTTCTTC. This encodes CASSWELAAHNEQFF. The chain uses TRBV5-4 and TRBJ2-1; 8 nucleotides match TRBD2. This CDR3 has 15 amino acids. Germline V lookup: CDR1 SGHNT, CDR2 YYREEE (reference sequence). Germline trimming cut 3 bases from V and 5 bases from J; bases unmatched to any gene: 7.

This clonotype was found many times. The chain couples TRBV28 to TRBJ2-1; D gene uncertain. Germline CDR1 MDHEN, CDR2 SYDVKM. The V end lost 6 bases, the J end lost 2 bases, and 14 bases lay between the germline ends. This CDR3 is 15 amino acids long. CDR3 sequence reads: CASRSPTAAYNEQFF. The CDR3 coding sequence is TGTGCCAGCAGGTCGCCTACTGCGGCCTACAATGAGCAGTTCTTC. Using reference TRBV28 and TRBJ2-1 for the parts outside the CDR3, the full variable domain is DVKVTQSSRYLVKRTGEKVFLECVQDMDHENMFWYRQDPGLGLRLIYFSYDVKMKEKGDIPEGYSVSREKKERFSLILESASTNQTSMYLCASRSPTAAYNEQFFGPGTRLTVL.

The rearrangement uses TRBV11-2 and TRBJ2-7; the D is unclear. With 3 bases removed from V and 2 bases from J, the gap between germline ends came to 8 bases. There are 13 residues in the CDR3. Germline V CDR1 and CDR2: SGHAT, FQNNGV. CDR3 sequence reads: CASSLSQTYEQYF. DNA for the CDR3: TGTGCCAGCAGCTTGTCTCAGACCTACGAGCAGTACTTC.

This CDR3 reads CASSWKTTSGGASTDTQYF. The CDR3 DNA follows: TGTGCCAGCAGCTGGAAGACGACTAGCGGGGGGGCTAGCACAGATACGCAGTATTTT. The chain has TRBV11-2 and TRBJ2-3; 14 positions match TRBD2. Germline loops: CDR1 SGHAT, CDR2 FQNNGV. The V and J ends lost 4 bases and 0 bases, in that order; junction bases with no gene match: 9. The CDR3 covers 19 residues.

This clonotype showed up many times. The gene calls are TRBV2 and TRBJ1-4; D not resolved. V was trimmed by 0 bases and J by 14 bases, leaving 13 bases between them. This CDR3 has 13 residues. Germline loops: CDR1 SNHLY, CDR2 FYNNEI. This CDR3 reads CASSEAGRKGLFF. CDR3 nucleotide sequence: TGTGCCAGCAGTGAAGCAGGAAGAAAAGGGCTGTTTTTT.